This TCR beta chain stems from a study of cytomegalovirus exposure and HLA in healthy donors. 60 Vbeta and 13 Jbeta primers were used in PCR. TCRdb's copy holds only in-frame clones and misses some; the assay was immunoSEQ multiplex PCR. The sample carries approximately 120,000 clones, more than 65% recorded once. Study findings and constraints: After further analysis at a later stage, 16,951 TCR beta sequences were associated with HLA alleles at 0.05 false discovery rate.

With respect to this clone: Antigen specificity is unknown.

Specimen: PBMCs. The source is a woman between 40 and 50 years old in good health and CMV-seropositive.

CDR3 DNA sequence: TGTGCCAGCAGCCGTGACAGGGCTGGGGCCAACGTCCTGACTTTC. It specifies CASSRDRAGANVLTF. The V call is TRBV6-1, the J call TRBJ2-6; 7 bases match TRBD1. The CDR3 length is 15 residues. Germline assignment: CDR1 MNHNS and CDR2 SASEGT. Losses at the gene ends were 6 bases for V and 2 bases for J; bases not matched to a gene: 4.